The 13 T cell receptor beta chains reported below all come from one sample, sequenced in a study of T-cell memory formation after mild COVID-19. TCRdb independently ran MiXCR on the 5' RACE reads; one entry per CDR3 protein. The sample contains fewer than 700,000 distinct CDR3 sequences, about 22% of which appear only once. The material sequenced was PBMCs or a T cell subset sorted from them (not recorded which). These receptors all stem from an adult woman who had mild COVID-19 (a few samples of this study predate the infection). Cell type and time point are not known.

The gene calls are TRBV29-1 and TRBJ2-3; tentatively, D is TRBD1 (6 bases). The CDR3 length is 13 residues. The V end was cut by 1 base, the J end by 4 bases, with 9 bases between. Germline assignment: CDR1 SQVTM and CDR2 ANQGSEA. The DNA for the CDR3 is TGCAGCGTTGAAGTGGGGGCTGCAGATACGCAGTATTTT. The encoded protein is CSVEVGAADTQYF.

This clonotype was seen only a few times. V is TRBV12-3 or TRBV12-4 and J is TRBJ2-7; TRBD1 agrees at 12 bases. With 0 bases clipped from V and 5 bases from J, the junction kept 2 bases outside the gene matches. CDR3 size: 15 residues. The DNA for the CDR3 is TGTGCCAGCAGTTTAGCCGGGACAGGGGGCGACGAGCAGTACTTC. It translates to CASSLAGTGGDEQYF.

This clonotype was found a few times. The chain couples TRBV27 to TRBJ2-3; 13 bases line up with TRBD2. CDR1 and CDR2 (germline): MNHEY, SMNVEV (reference sequence). V lost 3 bases to trimming and J lost 0 bases; unmatched junction nucleotides: 6. The CDR3 has 18 residues. The CDR3 sequence is CASSFRLAGGLSTDTQYF. The CDR3 nucleotides are TGTGCCAGCAGTTTCCGACTAGCGGGAGGTTTAAGCACAGATACGCAGTATTTT.

The chain uses TRBV6-5 and TRBJ1-3, with 8 bases lining up with TRBD1. This CDR3 region has 16 residues. Per the germline V gene, CDR1 is MNHEY and CDR2 is SVGAGI. V trimming: 2 bases; J trimming: 2 bases; junction bases outside the gene matches: 5. Here the CDR3 DNA reads TGTGCCAGCAGTTACCGCGACAGGGGACCTGGAAACACCATATATTTT. Protein: CASSYRDRGPGNTIYF.

This chain uses TRBV7-2 with TRBJ2-2; D is perhaps TRBD2 (5 bases). This CDR3 has 15 residues. Trimming took off 5 bases at V and 6 bases at J, with 16 bases between the two ends. Per germline, CDR1 SGHTA and CDR2 FQGNSA. CDR3 protein: CASSLNPGSPGELFF. The DNA of the CDR3 is TGTGCCAGCAGCCTCAACCCGGGGTCCCCCGGGGAGCTGTTTTTT.

This sequence joins TRBV15 and TRBJ2-4; 10 nucleotides line up with TRBD1. This CDR3 has 20 residues. CDR1 is LNHNV, CDR2 YYDKDF, per germline (reference sequence). The J segment lost 0 bases and the V segment lost 2 bases, leaving 13 bases of the junction unmatched. CDR3 sequence: CATSRNTDRGSLLAKNIQYF. CDR3 sequence (DNA): TGTGCCACCAGCAGAAATACGGACAGGGGGTCTCTTCTAGCCAAAAACATTCAGTACTTC.

This clonotype appeared a few times. The rearrangement links TRBV9 to TRBJ2-7; perhaps TRBD1 as D (6 bases). Trimming took 0 bases from V and 3 from J, leaving 7 bases between them. The CDR3 sequence is 13 residues long. Germline V gene data show CDR1 as SGDLS and CDR2 as YYNGEE. The CDR3 loop is CASSVADSYEQYF. CDR3 DNA sequence: TGTGCCAGCAGCGTAGCGGACAGCTACGAGCAGTACTTC.

The rearrangement uses TRBV9 and TRBJ2-7; possibly TRBD1 or TRBD2 for D (5 bases each). The V end was cut by 0 bases, the J end by 2 bases, with 9 bases between. CDR1 is SGDLS and CDR2 is YYNGEE in the germline V gene. This CDR3 is 14 amino acids long. This CDR3 reads CASSVGGFAYEQYF. CDR3 in DNA: TGTGCCAGCAGCGTAGGGGGGTTCGCCTACGAGCAGTACTTC.

J is TRBJ1-1 and V is TRBV29-1, with D possibly TRBD1 on 5 matching bases. V was shortened by 5 bases and J by 1 base, with 8 bases between the two germline ends. This CDR3 is built from 12 residues. The germline gives CDR1 SQVTM, CDR2 ANQGSEA. CDR3 sequence reads: CSVWGSNTEAFF. The DNA of the CDR3 is TGCAGCGTTTGGGGCTCGAACACTGAAGCTTTCTTT.

The chain couples TRBV20-1 to TRBJ1-2; a possible D gene is TRBD1 (5 bases). The germline V gene encodes CDR1 DFQATT and CDR2 SNEGSKA (reference sequence). This CDR3 contains 15 residues. Trimming left V 3 bases short and J 8 bases short, with 22 bases between. CDR3 in amino acids: CSASDEPQGRLGYTF. CDR3 coding DNA: TGCAGTGCTAGTGATGAACCCCAGGGCCGGCTCGGCTACACCTTC.

The chain is built from TRBV2 and TRBJ2-6; TRBD2 is a possible D gene (6 bases). Trimming left V 8 bases short and J 0 bases short, with 20 bases between. The CDR3 sequence is 18 residues long. The germline V gene encodes CDR1 SNHLY and CDR2 FYNNEI. The CDR3 sequence: CASLFPGLASSGANVLTF. The DNA of the CDR3 is TGTGCCAGCCTGTTCCCGGGACTGGCTAGCTCTGGGGCCAACGTCCTGACTTTC.

This clonotype turned up a few times. The rearrangement links TRBV29-1 to TRBJ2-1; the D gene is possibly TRBD2 (6 bases). V shed 7 bases and J shed 4 bases, with 17 bases lying between them. Germline V gene sequence: CDR1 SQVTM, CDR2 ANQGSEA. The CDR3 totals 14 residues. The CDR3 here is CSAGEAGSYNEQFF. The CDR3 region has the DNA TGCAGCGCCGGCGAGGCGGGGTCATACAATGAGCAGTTCTTC.

This clonotype was seen ten or more times. V is TRBV12-3 or TRBV12-4 and J is TRBJ2-5, with 8 bases lining up with TRBD1. The V gene end was trimmed by 5 bases and the J gene end by 1 base; junction bases not matched to a gene: 12. The CDR3 loop spans 17 amino acids. CDR3 sequence reads: CASSPGTRTGPQETQYF. CDR3 in DNA: TGTGCCAGCAGTCCCGGTACAAGGACAGGGCCCCAAGAGACCCAGTACTTC.